A single sample gave rise to the 15 T cell receptor beta chains below, sequenced in a study of somatic mutations in cytotoxic T cells in rheumatoid arthritis. Data came from immunoSEQ multiplex PCR; TCRdb stores just in-frame clones and leaves some out. Among tens of thousands of clones listed, around 80% were seen once. The specimen sequenced was CD8+ T cells sorted from blood. These TCRs come from a man aged 40-50 years in good health.

This rearrangement joins TRBV19 to TRBJ2-7, with 7 bases matching TRBD1. The CDR3 length is 16 residues. Looked up from germline, CDR1 is LNHDA and CDR2 is SQIVND (reference sequence). V trimming: 0 bases; J trimming: 0 bases; junction bases outside the gene matches: 5. CDR3 DNA: TGTGCCAGTAGTATAGATCCGGACAGGCGCTCCTACGAGCAGTACTTC. Its translation: CASSIDPDRRSYEQYF.

The chain has TRBV9 and TRBJ2-2, with D possibly being TRBD1 or TRBD2 (6 bases each). Per the germline V gene, CDR1 is SGDLS and CDR2 is YYNGEE. Trimming took 4 bases from V and 7 from J, leaving 11 bases between them. The CDR3 sequence is 13 residues long. The CDR3 coding sequence is TGTGCCAGCAGCCCCGGGGGCTTCGGGGAGCTGTTTTTT. Amino acid sequence: CASSPGGFGELFF.

In its sample, this clone was seen a few times. The chain is built from TRBV7-2 and TRBJ1-1, with 9 bases identical to TRBD1. The V gene's germline CDR1 is SGHTA and CDR2 FQGNSA. This CDR3 region has 18 residues. With 2 bases clipped from V and 5 bases from J, the junction kept 15 bases outside the gene matches. CDR3 DNA: TGTGCCAGCAGCTTACGGGCAACAGGGGGCGCCCGGGATACTGAAGCTTTCTTT. Its translation: CASSLRATGGARDTEAFF.

The chain employs TRBV9 and TRBJ1-2, with a possible D match to TRBD1 (6 bases). The CDR3 runs to 12 residues. Per germline, CDR1 SGDLS and CDR2 YYNGEE. Trimming removed 2 bases from V and 7 bases from J, with 9 bases in between. In DNA form, the CDR3 reads TGTGCCAGCAGCGTGAGGGGGGTTGGCTACACCTTC. This encodes CASSVRGVGYTF.

V usage is TRBV28 and J usage is TRBJ2-7; 11 nucleotides agree with TRBD2. The V segment lost 3 bases and the J segment 3 bases; nucleotides outside the gene matches: 7. From germline, CDR1 is MDHEN and CDR2 SYDVKM. This CDR3 spans 16 amino acids. As DNA, the CDR3 is TGTGCCAGCAGTTTTTCTCCGGGACTAGCGGACTACGAGCAGTACTTC. This gives the protein CASSFSPGLADYEQYF.

The chain recombines TRBV7-9 with TRBJ1-1; D is unclear. CDR1 and CDR2 (germline): SEHNR, FQNEAQ (reference sequence). Trimming pared 4 bases from V and 7 bases from J, leaving 7 bases between. CDR3 length equals 11 residues. The CDR3 DNA reads as TGTGCCAGCAGCTCGGGGATTGAAGCTTTCTTT. Encoded protein: CASSSGIEAFF.

The CDR3 bases are TGTGCCAGCAGCTTGGGGACAGGGGTTCCAGATACGCAGTATTTT. Its protein product is CASSLGTGVPDTQYF. The chain uses TRBV5-4 and TRBJ2-3; 9 bases fit TRBD1. The germline CDR1 and CDR2 sequences are SGHNT and YYREEE (reference sequence). The CDR3 is made up of 15 amino acids. V lost 0 bases and J lost 4; bases outside the gene matches: 3.

This clone was seen a single time. J is TRBJ2-5 and V is TRBV28; TRBD1 is a possible D gene (6 bases). Germline CDR1 and CDR2: MDHEN and SYDVKM. This CDR3 has 17 residues. Deletions cut 4 bases from V and 0 bases from J, with 18 bases between. CDR3 region: CASSSLGTNAYQETQYF. CDR3 nucleotides: TGTGCCAGCAGTTCCCTTGGGACAAATGCGTACCAAGAGACCCAGTACTTC.

The chain employs TRBV6-1 and TRBJ2-5, with a tentative D call TRBD2 (6 bases). V was pared by 1 base and J by 1 base, with 7 bases between. Per germline, CDR1 MNHNS and CDR2 SASEGT. This CDR3 region has 14 residues. The CDR3 reads CASSEVGGQETQYF. CDR3 nucleotide sequence: TGTGCCAGCAGTGAAGTGGGGGGCCAAGAGACCCAGTACTTC.

The chain recombines TRBV11-3 with TRBJ2-1; 11 bases align to TRBD2. Germline V CDR1 and CDR2: SGHNT, YENEEA. V lost 0 bases to trimming and J lost 4 bases; unmatched junction nucleotides: 2. This CDR3 contains 16 residues. The CDR3: CASSLDGTSGYNEQFF. CDR3 in DNA: TGTGCCAGCAGCTTAGATGGGACTAGCGGTTACAATGAGCAGTTCTTC.

The rearrangement joins TRBV28 to TRBJ2-7, with 12 bases identical to TRBD2. V shed 3 bases, J shed 5 bases, and the junction held 8 bases outside the gene matches. The CDR3 is made up of 16 amino acids. Germline V CDR1 and CDR2: MDHEN, SYDVKM. This CDR3 is CASSFTTSGSLDEQYF. The CDR3 coding sequence is TGTGCCAGCAGTTTTACGACTAGCGGGAGTCTAGACGAGCAGTACTTC.

The V gene is TRBV2, the J gene TRBJ1-4; no clear D gene. This CDR3 is built from 14 residues. V was shortened by 0 bases and J by 5 bases, with 7 bases between the two germline ends. Germline loops: CDR1 SNHLY, CDR2 FYNNEI. CDR3 region: CASSEASKNEKLFF. The CDR3 region has the DNA TGTGCCAGCAGTGAAGCGTCGAAGAATGAAAAACTGTTTTTT.

As to this clone: Other DNA sequences in this specimen translate into the identical CDR3. The chain combines TRBV9 with TRBJ2-1; D not resolved. The CDR3 is made up of 13 amino acids. Germline CDR1 and CDR2: SGDLS and YYNGEE. Trimming removed 2 bases from V and 3 bases from J, with 6 bases in between. CDR3: CASSVSIYNEQFF. The CDR3 DNA follows: TGTGCCAGCAGCGTTTCTATCTACAATGAGCAGTTCTTC.

J is TRBJ2-1 and V is TRBV12-5; TRBD2 matches 7 bases. Germline assignment: CDR1 LGHNT and CDR2 FRNRAP. The CDR3 runs to 16 residues. Trimming at V came to 2 bases and at J to 1 base, leaving 5 bases not matched to a gene. CDR3 DNA: TGTGCTAGTGGTTTGATTCTAGCGGAGTCCTACAATGAGCAGTTCTTC. Residues: CASGLILAESYNEQFF.

The chain carries TRBV5-1 and TRBJ2-7, with 11 bases fitting TRBD2. The CDR3 sequence is 14 residues long. Germline V gene data show CDR1 as SGHRS and CDR2 as YFSETQ. V dropped 1 base and J dropped 4; count of bases not matched to a gene: 1. The DNA for the CDR3 is TGCGCCAGCAGCTTGACTAGCGGGAGTTACGAGCAGTACTTC. It translates to CASSLTSGSYEQYF.